A single TCR beta chain is shown here with its context. What it recognizes is unknown. The study ran its PCR with 60 Vbeta and 13 Jbeta primers. TCRdb keeps only in-frame clones here, not all; method: immunoSEQ multiplex PCR. The sample holds around 63,000 clones. From germline, CDR1 is MNHEY and CDR2 SMNVEV (reference sequence). This CDR3 has 14 amino acids. V was pared by 6 bases and J by 7 bases, with 12 bases of the junction left unmatched. The record originates from a study of cytomegalovirus exposure and HLA in healthy donors. For the study at large: Approximately 190 million T cells yielded 120 million or so unique TCR beta sequences, as an earlier analysis found. Study-wide findings and caveats: CMV serostatus was the sole immune exposure information available. It was taken for granted in presence/absence analyses that sequencing depth across donors was roughly uniform.

At sampling all donors were nominally healthy, likely with unrecorded immune exposures. The receptor was derived from a woman between 25 and 40 years old in good health and CMV-seronegative. The chain carries TRBV27 and TRBJ2-7; 7 nucleotides line up with TRBD1. Sequencing was done on a sample of PBMCs. CDR3 DNA sequence: TGTGCCAGCAGAACCGGGACAGTGGCTCGGGAGCAGTACTTC. This encodes CASRTGTVAREQYF.